The T cell receptor beta chain under discussion was sequenced for a study of HIV-infected patients and healthy controls. The CDR3 runs 15 residues. Trimming shortened V by 5 bases and J by 7 bases, and 15 bases separated the two germline ends. The germline V gene encodes CDR1 ENHRY and CDR2 SYGVKD. This clonotype was seen a few times. About 480 ng RNA was reverse transcribed with alpha and beta constant-region primers. Separate chain-specific third strand synthesis with multiplexing indices produced the alpha and beta libraries. TCRdb re-analysed the 5' RACE reads in MiXCR, keeping a single row per CDR3 protein. The data show some 20,000 distinct CDR3 sequences, approximately 9.1% seen once. The repertoire came from unfractionated whole blood and reflected all unsorted peripheral T cells.

The V and J genes are TRBV10-3 and TRBJ1-6; possible D gene TRBD1, 6 bases. This clonotype was sampled from an adult in good health. Source material: blood. The CDR3 nucleotides are TGTGCCATCAGTTCCGGGACACGGCTGAATTCACCCCTCCACTTT. The encoded protein is CAISSGTRLNSPLHF.